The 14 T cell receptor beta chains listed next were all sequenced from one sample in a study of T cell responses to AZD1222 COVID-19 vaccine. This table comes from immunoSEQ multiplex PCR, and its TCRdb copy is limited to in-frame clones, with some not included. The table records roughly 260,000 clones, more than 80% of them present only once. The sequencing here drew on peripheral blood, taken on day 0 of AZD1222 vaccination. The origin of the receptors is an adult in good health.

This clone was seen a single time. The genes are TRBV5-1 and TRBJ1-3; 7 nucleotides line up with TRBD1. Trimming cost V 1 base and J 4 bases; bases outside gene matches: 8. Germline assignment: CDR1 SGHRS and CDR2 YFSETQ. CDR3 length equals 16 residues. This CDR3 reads CASSLTGEWSGNTIYF. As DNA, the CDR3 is TGCGCCAGCAGCTTGACAGGGGAATGGTCCGGAAACACCATATATTTT. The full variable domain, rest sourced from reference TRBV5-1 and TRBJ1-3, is KAGVTQTPRYLIKTRGQQVTLSCSPISGHRSVSWYQQTPGQGLQFLFEYFSETQRNKGNFPGRFSGRQFSNSRSEMNVSTLELGDSALYLCASSLTGEWSGNTIYFGEGSWLTVV.

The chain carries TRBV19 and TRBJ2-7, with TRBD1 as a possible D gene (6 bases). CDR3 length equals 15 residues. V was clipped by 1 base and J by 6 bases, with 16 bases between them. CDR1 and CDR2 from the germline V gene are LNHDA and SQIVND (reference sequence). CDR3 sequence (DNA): TGTGCCAGTAGTATAGTTGGGCAGGGGATTGGCGAGCAGTACTTC. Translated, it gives CASSIVGQGIGEQYF. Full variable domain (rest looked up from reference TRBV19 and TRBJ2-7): DGGITQSPKYLFRKEGQNVTLSCEQNLNHDAMYWYRQDPGQGLRLIYYSQIVNDFQKGDIAEGYSVSREKKESFPLTVTSAQKNPTAFYLCASSIVGQGIGEQYFGPGTRLTVT.

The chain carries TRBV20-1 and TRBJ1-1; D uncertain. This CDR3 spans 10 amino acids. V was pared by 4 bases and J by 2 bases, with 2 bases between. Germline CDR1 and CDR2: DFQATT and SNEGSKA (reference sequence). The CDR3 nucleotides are TGCAGTGCTAAAAACACTGAAGCTTTCTTT. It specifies CSAKNTEAFF.

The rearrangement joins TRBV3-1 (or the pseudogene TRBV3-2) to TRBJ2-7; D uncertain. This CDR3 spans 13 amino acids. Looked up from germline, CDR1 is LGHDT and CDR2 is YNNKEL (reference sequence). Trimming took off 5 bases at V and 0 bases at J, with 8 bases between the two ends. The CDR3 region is CASSDQDSYEQYF. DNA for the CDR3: TGTGCCAGCAGCGATCAGGACTCCTACGAGCAGTACTTC.

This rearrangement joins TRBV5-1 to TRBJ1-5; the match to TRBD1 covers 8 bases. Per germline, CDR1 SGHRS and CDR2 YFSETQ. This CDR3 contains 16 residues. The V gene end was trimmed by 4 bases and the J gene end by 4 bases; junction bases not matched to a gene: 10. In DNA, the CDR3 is TGCGCCAGCAGCCCAGAGGGTGGACAGGGTAATCAGCCCCAGCATTTT. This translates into CASSPEGGQGNQPQHF.

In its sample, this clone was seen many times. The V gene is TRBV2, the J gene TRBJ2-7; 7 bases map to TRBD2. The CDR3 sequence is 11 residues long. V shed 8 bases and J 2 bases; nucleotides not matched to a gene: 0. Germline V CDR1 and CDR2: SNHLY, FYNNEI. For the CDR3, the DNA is TGTGCCAGCGGGGGGGCCTACGAGCAGTACTTC. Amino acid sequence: CASGGAYEQYF.

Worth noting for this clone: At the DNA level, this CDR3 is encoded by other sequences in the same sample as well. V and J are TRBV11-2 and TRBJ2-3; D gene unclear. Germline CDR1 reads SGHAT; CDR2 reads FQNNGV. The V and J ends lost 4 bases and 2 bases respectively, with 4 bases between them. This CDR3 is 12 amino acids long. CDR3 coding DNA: TGTGCCAGCAGCTCGTCCACAGATACGCAGTATTTT. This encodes CASSSSTDTQYF.

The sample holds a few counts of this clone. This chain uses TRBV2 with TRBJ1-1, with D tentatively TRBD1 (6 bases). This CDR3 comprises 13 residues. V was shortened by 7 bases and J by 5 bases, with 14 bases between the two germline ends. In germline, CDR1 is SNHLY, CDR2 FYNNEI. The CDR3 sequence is CASKEGGRTEAFF. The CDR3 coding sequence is TGTGCCAGCAAAGAGGGGGGACGTACTGAAGCTTTCTTT.

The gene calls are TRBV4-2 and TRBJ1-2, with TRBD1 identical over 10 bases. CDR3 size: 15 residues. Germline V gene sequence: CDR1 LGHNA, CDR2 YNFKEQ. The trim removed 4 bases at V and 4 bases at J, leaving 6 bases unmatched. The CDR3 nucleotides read TGTGCCAGCAGCCCGAGGGACAGGGGTCCCTATGGCTACACCTTC. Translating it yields CASSPRDRGPYGYTF.

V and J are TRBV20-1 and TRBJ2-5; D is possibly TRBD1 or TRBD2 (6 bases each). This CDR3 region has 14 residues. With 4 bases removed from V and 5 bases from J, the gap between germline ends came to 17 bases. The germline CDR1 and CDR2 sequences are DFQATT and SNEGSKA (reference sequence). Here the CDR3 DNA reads TGCAGTGCTACTGACAGGCTAGCGAGGGAGACCCAGTACTTC. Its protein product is CSATDRLARETQYF.

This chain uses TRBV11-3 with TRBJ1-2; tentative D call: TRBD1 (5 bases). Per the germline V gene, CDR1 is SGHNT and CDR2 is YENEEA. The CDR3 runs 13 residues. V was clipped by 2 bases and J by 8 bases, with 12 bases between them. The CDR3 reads CASSLTGSEGYTF. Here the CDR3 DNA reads TGTGCCAGCAGCTTAACAGGATCGGAAGGCTACACCTTC.

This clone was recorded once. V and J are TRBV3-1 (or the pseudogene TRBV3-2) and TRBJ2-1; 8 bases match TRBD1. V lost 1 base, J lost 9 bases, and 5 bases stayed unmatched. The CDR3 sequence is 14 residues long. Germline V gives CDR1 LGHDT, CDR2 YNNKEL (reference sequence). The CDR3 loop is CASSQVQGASEQFF. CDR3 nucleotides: TGTGCCAGCAGCCAAGTTCAGGGGGCGAGTGAGCAGTTCTTC.

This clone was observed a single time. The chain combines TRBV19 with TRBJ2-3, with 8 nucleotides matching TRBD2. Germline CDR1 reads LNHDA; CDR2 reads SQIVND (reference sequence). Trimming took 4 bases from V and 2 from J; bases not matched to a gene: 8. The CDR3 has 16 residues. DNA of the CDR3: TGTGCCAGTAGTACGCGAAGCGGGAGCGTCACAGATACGCAGTATTTT. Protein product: CASSTRSGSVTDTQYF.

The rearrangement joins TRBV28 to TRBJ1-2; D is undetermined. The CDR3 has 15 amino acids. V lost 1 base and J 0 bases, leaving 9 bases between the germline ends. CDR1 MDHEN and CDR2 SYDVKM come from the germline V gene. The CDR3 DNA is TGTGCCAGCAGTTTATCCGGGCTTACTAACTATGGCTACACCTTC. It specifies CASSLSGLTNYGYTF.